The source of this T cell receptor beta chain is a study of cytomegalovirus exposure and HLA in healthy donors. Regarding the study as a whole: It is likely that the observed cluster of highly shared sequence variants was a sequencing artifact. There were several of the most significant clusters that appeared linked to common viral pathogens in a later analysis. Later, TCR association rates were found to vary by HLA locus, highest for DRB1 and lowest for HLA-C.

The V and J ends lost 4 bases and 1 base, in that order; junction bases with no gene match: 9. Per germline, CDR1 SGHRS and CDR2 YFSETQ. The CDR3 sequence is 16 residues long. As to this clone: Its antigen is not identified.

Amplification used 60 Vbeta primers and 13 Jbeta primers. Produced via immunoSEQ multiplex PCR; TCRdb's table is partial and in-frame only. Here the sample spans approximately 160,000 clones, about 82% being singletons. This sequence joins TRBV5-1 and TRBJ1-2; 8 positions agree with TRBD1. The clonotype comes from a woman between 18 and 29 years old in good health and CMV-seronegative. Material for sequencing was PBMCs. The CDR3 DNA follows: TGCGCCAGCAGCCCCCAGGGGGCTTTCAGTAACTATGGCTACACCTTC. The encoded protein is CASSPQGAFSNYGYTF. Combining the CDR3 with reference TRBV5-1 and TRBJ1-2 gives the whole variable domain KAGVTQTPRYLIKTRGQQVTLSCSPISGHRSVSWYQQTPGQGLQFLFEYFSETQRNKGNFPGRFSGRQFSNSRSEMNVSTLELGDSALYLCASSPQGAFSNYGYTFGSGTRLTVV.